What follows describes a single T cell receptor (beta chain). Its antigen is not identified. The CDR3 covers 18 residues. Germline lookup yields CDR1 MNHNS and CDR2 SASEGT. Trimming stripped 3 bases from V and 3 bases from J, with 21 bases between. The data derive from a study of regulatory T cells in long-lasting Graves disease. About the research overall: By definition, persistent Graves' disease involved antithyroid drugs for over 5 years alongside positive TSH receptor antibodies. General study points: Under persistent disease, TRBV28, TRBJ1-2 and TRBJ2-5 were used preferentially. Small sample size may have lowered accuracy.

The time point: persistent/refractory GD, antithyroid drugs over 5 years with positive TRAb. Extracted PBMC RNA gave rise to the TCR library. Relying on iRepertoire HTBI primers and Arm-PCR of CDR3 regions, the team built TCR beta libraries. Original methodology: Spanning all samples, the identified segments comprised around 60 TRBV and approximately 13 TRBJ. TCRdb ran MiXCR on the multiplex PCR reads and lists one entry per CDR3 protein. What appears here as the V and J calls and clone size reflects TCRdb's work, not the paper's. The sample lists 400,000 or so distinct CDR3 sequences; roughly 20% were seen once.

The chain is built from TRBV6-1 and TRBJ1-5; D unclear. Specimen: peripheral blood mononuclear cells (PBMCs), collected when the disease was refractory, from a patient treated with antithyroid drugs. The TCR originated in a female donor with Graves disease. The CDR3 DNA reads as TGTGCCAGCAGTGATACGATGGGGATAGTGTTCCTCAATCAGCCCCAGCATTTT. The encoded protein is CASSDTMGIVFLNQPQHF.